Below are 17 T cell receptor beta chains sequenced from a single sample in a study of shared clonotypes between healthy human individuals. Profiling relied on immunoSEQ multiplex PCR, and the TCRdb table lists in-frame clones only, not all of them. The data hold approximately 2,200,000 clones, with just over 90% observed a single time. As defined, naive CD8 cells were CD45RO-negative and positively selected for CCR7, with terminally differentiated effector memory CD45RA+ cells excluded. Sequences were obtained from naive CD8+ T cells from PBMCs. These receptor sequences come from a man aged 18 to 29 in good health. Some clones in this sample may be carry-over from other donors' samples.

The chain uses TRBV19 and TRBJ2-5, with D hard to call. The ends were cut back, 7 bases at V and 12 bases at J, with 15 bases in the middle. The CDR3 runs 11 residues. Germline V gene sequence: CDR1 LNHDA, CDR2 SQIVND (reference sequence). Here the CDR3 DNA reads TGTGCCAGTAAAGAAGGGCACCTGAAGTACTTC. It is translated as CASKEGHLKYF.

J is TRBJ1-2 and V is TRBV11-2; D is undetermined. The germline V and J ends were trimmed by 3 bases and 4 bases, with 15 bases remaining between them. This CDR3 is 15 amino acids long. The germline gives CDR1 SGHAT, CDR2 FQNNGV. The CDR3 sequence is CASSFDLVVGYGYTF. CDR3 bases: TGTGCCAGCAGCTTCGACCTTGTTGTTGGCTATGGCTACACCTTC.

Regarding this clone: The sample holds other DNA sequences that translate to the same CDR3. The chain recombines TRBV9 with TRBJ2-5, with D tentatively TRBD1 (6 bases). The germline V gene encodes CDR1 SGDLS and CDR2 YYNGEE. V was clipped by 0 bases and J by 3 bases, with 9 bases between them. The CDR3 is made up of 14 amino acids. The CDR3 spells CASSVGGGKETQYF. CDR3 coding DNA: TGTGCCAGCAGCGTAGGTGGGGGCAAAGAGACCCAGTACTTC.

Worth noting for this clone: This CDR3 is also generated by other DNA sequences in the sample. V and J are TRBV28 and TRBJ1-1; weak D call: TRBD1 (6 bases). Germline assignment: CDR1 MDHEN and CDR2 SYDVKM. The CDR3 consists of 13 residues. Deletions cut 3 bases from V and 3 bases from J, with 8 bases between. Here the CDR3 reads CASSFRTDTEAFF. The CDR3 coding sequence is TGTGCCAGCAGTTTTAGGACAGACACTGAAGCTTTCTTT.

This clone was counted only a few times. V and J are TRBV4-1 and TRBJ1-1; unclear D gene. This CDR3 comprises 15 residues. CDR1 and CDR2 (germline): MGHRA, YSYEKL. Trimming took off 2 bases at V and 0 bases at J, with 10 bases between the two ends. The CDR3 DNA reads TGCGCCAGCAGCCAACGCTCCAGTCTGAACACTGAAGCTTTCTTT. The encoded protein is CASSQRSSLNTEAFF.

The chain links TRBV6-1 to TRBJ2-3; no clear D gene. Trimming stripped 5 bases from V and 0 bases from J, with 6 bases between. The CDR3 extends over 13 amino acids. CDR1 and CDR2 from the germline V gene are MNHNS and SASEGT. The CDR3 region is CASSRVSTDTQYF. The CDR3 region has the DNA TGTGCCAGCAGTCGGGTTAGCACAGATACGCAGTATTTT.

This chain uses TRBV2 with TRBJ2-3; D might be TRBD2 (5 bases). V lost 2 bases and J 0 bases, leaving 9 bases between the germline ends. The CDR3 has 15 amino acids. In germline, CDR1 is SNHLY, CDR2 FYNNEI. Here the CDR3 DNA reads TGTGCCAGCAGTGAAACTAGTTCTAGCACAGATACGCAGTATTTT. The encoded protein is CASSETSSSTDTQYF.

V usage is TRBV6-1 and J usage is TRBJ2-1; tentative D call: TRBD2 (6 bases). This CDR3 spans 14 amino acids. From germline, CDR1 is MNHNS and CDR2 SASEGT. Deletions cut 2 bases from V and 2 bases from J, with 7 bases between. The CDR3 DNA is TGTGCCAGCAGTGAACTAGCGCCCTACAATGAGCAGTTCTTC. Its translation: CASSELAPYNEQFF.

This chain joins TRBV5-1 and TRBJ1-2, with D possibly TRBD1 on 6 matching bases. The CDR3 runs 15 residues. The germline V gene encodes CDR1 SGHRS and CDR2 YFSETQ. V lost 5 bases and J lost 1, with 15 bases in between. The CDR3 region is CASRATGDINYGYTF. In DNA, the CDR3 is TGCGCCAGCAGGGCGACAGGAGACATTAACTATGGCTACACCTTC.

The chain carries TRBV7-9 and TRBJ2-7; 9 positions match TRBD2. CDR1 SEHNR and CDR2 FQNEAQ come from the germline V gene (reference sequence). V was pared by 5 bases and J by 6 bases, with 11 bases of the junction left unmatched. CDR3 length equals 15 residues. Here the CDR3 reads CASSAGPGLAVEQYF. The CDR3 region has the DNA TGTGCCAGCAGCGCAGGACCGGGACTAGCAGTCGAGCAGTACTTC.

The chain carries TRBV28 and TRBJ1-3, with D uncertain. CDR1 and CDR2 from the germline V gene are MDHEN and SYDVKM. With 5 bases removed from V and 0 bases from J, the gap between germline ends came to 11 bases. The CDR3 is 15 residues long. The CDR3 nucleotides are TGTGCCAGCAGTCCCCGCGTGAGCTCTGGAAACACCATATATTTT. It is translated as CASSPRVSSGNTIYF.

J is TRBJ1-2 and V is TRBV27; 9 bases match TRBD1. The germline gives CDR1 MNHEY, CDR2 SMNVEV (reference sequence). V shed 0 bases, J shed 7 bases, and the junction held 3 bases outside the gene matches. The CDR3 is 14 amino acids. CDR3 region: CASSLSGTGIGYTF. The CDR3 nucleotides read TGTGCCAGCAGTTTATCGGGGACAGGGATTGGCTACACCTTC.

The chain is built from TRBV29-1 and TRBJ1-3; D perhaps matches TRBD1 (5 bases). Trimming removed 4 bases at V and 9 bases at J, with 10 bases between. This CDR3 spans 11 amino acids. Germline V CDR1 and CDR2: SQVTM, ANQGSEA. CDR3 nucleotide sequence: TGCAGCGTTGTGGGGGGAGGCACCATATATTTT. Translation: CSVVGGGTIYF.

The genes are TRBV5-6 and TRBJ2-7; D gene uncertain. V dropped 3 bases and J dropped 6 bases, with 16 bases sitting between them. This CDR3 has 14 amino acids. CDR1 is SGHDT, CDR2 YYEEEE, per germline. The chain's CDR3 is CASSSNLLRFEQYF. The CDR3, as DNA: TGTGCCAGCAGCTCGAACCTCCTGAGGTTCGAGCAGTACTTC.

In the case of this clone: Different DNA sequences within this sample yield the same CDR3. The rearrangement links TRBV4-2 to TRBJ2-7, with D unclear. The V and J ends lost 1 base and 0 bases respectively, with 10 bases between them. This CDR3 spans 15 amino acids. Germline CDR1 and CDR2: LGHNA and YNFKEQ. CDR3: CASSQGGGSSYEQYF. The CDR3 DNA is TGTGCCAGCAGCCAAGGTGGCGGAAGCTCCTACGAGCAGTACTTC.

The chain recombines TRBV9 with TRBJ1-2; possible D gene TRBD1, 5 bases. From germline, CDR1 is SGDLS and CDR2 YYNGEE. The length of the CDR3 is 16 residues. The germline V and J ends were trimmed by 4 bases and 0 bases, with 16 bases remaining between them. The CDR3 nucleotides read TGTGCCAGCAGCCCGAGGGGTACAATGACTAACTATGGCTACACCTTC. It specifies CASSPRGTMTNYGYTF. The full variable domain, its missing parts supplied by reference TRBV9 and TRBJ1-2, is DSGVTQTPKHLITATGQRVTLRCSPRSGDLSVYWYQQSLDQGLQFLIQYYNGEERAKGNILERFSAQQFPDLHSELNLSSLELGDSALYFCASSPRGTMTNYGYTFGSGTRLTVV.

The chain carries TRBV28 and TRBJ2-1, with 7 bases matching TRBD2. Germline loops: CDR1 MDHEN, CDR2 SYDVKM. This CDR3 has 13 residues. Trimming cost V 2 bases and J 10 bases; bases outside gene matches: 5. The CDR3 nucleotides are TGTGCCAGCAGTTTACAGTCGGGAGGCGAGCAGTTCTTC. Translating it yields CASSLQSGGEQFF.